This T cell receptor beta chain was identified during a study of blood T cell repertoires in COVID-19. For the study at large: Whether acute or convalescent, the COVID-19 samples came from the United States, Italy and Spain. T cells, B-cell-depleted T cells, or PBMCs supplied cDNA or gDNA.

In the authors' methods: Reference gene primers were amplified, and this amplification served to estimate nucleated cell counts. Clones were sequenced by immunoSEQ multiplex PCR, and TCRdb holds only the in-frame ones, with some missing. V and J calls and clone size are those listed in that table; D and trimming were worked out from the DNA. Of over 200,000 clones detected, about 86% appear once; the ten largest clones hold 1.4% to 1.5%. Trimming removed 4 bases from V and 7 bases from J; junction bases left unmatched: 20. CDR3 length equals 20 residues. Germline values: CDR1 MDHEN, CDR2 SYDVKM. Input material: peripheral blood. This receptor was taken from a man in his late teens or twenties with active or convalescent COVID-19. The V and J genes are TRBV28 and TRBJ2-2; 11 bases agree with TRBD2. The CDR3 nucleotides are TGTGCCAGCAGTTATACCGGGACTAGCGGTTCCAGACTCTTAATCGGGGAGCTGTTTTTT. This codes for CASSYTGTSGSRLLIGELFF.